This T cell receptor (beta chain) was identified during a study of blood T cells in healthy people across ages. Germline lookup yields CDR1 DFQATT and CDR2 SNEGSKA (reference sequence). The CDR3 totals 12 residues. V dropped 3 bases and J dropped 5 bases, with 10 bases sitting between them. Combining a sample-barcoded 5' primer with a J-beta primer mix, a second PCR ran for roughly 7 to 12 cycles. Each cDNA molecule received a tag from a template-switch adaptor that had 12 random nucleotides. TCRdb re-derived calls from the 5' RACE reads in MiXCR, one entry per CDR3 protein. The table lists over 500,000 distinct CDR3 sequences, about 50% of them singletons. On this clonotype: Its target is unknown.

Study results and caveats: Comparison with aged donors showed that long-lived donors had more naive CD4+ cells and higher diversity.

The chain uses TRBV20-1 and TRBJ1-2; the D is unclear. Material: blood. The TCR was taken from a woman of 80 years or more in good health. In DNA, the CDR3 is TGCAGTGCTAGCAGGACCGCTTATGGCTACACCTTC. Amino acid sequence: CSASRTAYGYTF.